This TCR beta chain derives from a study of shared clonotypes between healthy human individuals. The assay was immunoSEQ multiplex PCR, and TCRdb's table has in-frame clones only and misses some. The data contain about 580,000 clones, 95% to 98% of them singletons. General observations from the study: Sampling used blood alone; tissue repertoires probably differ.

With regard to this clone: The antigen is undetermined.

Terminally differentiated effector memory CD45RA+ cells were excluded by CCR7 positive selection of CD45RO-negative cells. Recent acute infections and vaccinations were absent in the healthy HIV-negative adult donors. The TCR originated in a man aged 25-40 years in good health. Sequenced: naive CD8+ T cells sorted from blood.

CDR3 nucleotide sequence: TGTGCCAGCGATTCAGCGGGAGGATCCTACAATGAGCAGTTCTTC. This codes for CASDSAGGSYNEQFF. The rearrangement joins TRBV28 to TRBJ2-1; 9 bases agree with TRBD2. The CDR3 extends over 15 amino acids. CDR1 is MDHEN, CDR2 SYDVKM, per germline. V was pared by 8 bases and J by 1 base, with 6 bases of the junction left unmatched.